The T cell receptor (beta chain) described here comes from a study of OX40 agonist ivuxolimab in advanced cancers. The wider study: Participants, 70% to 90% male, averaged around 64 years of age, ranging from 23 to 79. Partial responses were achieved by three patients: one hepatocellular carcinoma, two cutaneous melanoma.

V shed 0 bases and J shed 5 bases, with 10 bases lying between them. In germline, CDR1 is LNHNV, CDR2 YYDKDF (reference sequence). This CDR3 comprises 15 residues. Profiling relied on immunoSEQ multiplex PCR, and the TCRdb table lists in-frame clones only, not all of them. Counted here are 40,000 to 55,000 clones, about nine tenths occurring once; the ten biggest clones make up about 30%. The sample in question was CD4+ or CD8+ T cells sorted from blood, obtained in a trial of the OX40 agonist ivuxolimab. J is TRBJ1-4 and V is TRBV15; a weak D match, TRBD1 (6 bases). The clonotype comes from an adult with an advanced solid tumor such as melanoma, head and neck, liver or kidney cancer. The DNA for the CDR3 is TGTGCCACCAGCAGAGAGGGACACAGAAATGAAAAACTGTTTTTT. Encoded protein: CATSREGHRNEKLFF.